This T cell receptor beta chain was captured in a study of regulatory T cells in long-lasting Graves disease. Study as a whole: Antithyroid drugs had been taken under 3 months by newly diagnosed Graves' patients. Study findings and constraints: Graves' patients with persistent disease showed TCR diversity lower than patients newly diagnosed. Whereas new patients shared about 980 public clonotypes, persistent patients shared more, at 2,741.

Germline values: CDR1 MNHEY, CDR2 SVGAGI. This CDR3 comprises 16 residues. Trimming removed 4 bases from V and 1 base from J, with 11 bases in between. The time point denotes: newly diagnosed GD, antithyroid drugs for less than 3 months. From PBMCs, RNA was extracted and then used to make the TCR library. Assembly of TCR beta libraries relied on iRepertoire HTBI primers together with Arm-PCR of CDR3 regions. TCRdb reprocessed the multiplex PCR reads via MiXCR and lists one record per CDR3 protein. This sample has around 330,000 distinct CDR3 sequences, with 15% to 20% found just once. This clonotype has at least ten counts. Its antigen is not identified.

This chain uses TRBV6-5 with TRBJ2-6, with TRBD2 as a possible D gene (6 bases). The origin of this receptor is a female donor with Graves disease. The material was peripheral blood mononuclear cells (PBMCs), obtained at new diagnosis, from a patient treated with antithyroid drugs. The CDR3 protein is CASSSGLLSGANVLTF. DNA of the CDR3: TGTGCCAGCAGTTCGGGACTTCTTTCTGGGGCCAACGTCCTGACTTTC.